This T cell receptor beta chain was captured in a study of T cell repertoires in cytomegalovirus infection. The overall study: Public TCR beta signatures marked donors with CMV infection and the matching HLA. Study-level findings and limits: The ex vivo response showed dominance by HLA-C-restricted CMV-specific TCR beta clonotypes.

Worth noting for this clonotype: Its antigen is still unknown.

TCRdb reprocessed the reads via MiXCR and lists one record per CDR3 protein. The table shows about 770,000 distinct CDR3 sequences, with about 28% occurring only once. Trimming stripped 5 bases from V and 3 bases from J, with 8 bases between. Germline CDR1 is LNHDA and CDR2 is SQIVND (reference sequence). There are 12 residues in the CDR3. The sequence derives from a human donor in good health (CMV status not recorded). Some clones in this sample may be carry-over from other donors' samples. Sequencing used cultured CD8+ T cells from PBMCs, obtained from culture after CMV antigen stimulation. This chain links TRBV19 with TRBJ2-7; perhaps TRBD2 as D (6 bases). CDR3 bases: TGTGCCAGTAGTGGAGGGTTCTACGAGCAGTACTTC. Translated, it gives CASSGGFYEQYF.